The 30 T cell receptor beta chains given below trace back to one sample, sequenced in a study of blood T cell repertoires in COVID-19. Sequencing used immunoSEQ multiplex PCR; TCRdb keeps in-frame clones, though not all of them. The sample includes approximately 200,000 clones, roughly 81% seen only once; the top ten take 12%. Sequences were obtained from peripheral blood. The receptor source for this set is an elderly woman with COVID-19, enrolled during active disease.

The rearrangement uses TRBV28 and TRBJ2-5, with D perhaps TRBD2 (6 bases). V dropped 2 bases and J dropped 7 bases, with 14 bases sitting between them. The CDR3 is made up of 14 amino acids. Germline CDR1 is MDHEN and CDR2 is SYDVKM. The CDR3 reads CASSLNELARTQYF. CDR3 in DNA: TGTGCCAGCAGTTTAAATGAACTAGCAAGGACCCAGTACTTC.

CDR3 in DNA: TGTGCCAGCAGGGCGGGGGGGCAAGATACGCAGTATTTT. Amino acids: CASRAGGQDTQYF. The chain has TRBV9 and TRBJ2-3; TRBD2 matches 9 bases. The germline V gene encodes CDR1 SGDLS and CDR2 YYNGEE. V shed 5 bases, J shed 5 bases, and the junction held 3 bases outside the gene matches. CDR3 length equals 13 residues.

The chain links TRBV4-1 to TRBJ1-2; 8 bases are a match to TRBD1. CDR1 and CDR2 (germline): MGHRA, YSYEKL. This CDR3 has 17 amino acids. Germline trimming cut 1 base from V and 5 bases from J; bases unmatched to any gene: 12. The CDR3 DNA follows: TGCGCCAGCAGCCAAGCAGGGGGCGACCACCGCCTTTATGGCTACACCTTC. Residues: CASSQAGGDHRLYGYTF.

The gene calls are TRBV7-9 and TRBJ2-2; D possibly corresponds to TRBD1 (5 bases). The V end was cut by 5 bases, the J end by 5 bases, with 18 bases between. The CDR3 has 16 residues. The germline CDR1 and CDR2 sequences are SEHNR and FQNEAQ (reference sequence). The CDR3 DNA follows: TGTGCCAGCAGCCCAGGGATTACGGTGGGGACCGGGGAGCTGTTTTTT. It is translated as CASSPGITVGTGELFF.

The chain has TRBV9 and TRBJ1-1; the match to TRBD1 covers 7 bases. CDR1 is SGDLS, CDR2 YYNGEE, per germline. The CDR3 loop spans 15 amino acids. V shed 1 base and J 0 bases; nucleotides not matched to a gene: 3. CDR3 sequence: CASSVTTGVNTEAFF. DNA of the CDR3: TGTGCCAGCAGCGTAACAACAGGGGTGAACACTGAAGCTTTCTTT.

This clone was picked up one time. The chain has TRBV24-1 and TRBJ2-2; 8 bases map to TRBD1. The CDR3 is 17 amino acids. Trimming at V came to 7 bases and at J to 1 base, leaving 10 bases not matched to a gene. Germline lookup yields CDR1 KGHDR and CDR2 SFDVKD. Here the CDR3 reads CATSGTGLGENTGELFF. In DNA form, the CDR3 reads TGTGCCACCAGCGGGACAGGCTTGGGTGAGAACACCGGGGAGCTGTTTTTT.

The chain is built from TRBV5-4 and TRBJ2-5; tentatively, D is TRBD2 (6 bases). The CDR3 runs to 15 residues. From germline, CDR1 is SGHNT and CDR2 YYREEE (reference sequence). Between the trimmed V and J ends, which lost 4 bases and 1 base, there was a span of 14 bases. The CDR3 DNA is TGTGCCAGCAGCAACCGGTTCGGGGGCCAAGAGACCCAGTACTTC. Translating it yields CASSNRFGGQETQYF.

V is TRBV11-2 and J is TRBJ2-1; D unresolved. This CDR3 is built from 14 residues. Germline lookup yields CDR1 SGHAT and CDR2 FQNNGV. V was pared by 3 bases and J by 5 bases, with 11 bases between. CDR3 nucleotides: TGTGCCAGCAGCTTGTTAACAGTGAACAATGAGCAGTTCTTC. Translating it yields CASSLLTVNNEQFF.

This clone appeared once. This rearrangement joins TRBV5-6 to TRBJ1-4; D is undetermined. V was pared by 1 base and J by 3 bases, with 10 bases between. CDR3 size: 15 residues. The germline gives CDR1 SGHDT, CDR2 YYEEEE. The CDR3 sequence is CASSLTASANEKLFF. Written as DNA, the CDR3 is TGTGCCAGCAGCTTGACCGCGAGCGCTAATGAAAAACTGTTTTTT.

This chain uses TRBV5-6 with TRBJ2-6; the D gene is possibly TRBD2 (5 bases). In germline, CDR1 is SGHDT, CDR2 YYEEEE. This CDR3 contains 17 residues. With 3 bases removed from V and 0 bases from J, the gap between germline ends came to 13 bases. The CDR3 is CASSSTGVLSGANVLTF. The DNA for the CDR3 is TGTGCCAGCAGCTCAACCGGGGTGCTCTCTGGGGCCAACGTCCTGACTTTC.

The rearrangement uses TRBV13 and TRBJ2-5; TRBD1 matches 7 bases. Losses at the gene ends were 5 bases for V and 0 bases for J; bases not matched to a gene: 6. Germline loops: CDR1 PRHDT, CDR2 FYEKMQ (reference sequence). CDR3 length: 15 amino acids. The CDR3 DNA reads as TGTGCCAGCAGCGCGTCGGACAGGTACCAAGAGACCCAGTACTTC. Protein: CASSASDRYQETQYF.

This clone has ten or more counts. The chain joins TRBV3-1 (or the pseudogene TRBV3-2) to TRBJ1-1, with D unclear. Germline-derived CDR1 and CDR2 are LGHDT and YNNKEL (reference sequence). The CDR3 is 14 amino acids. V lost 5 bases, J lost 3 bases, and 13 bases lay in between. The CDR3 here is CASSVQPTDTEAFF. The CDR3 DNA follows: TGTGCCAGCAGCGTACAGCCTACGGACACTGAAGCTTTCTTT.

The rearrangement joins TRBV24-1 to TRBJ1-5; D unclear. From germline, CDR1 is KGHDR and CDR2 SFDVKD. V lost 5 bases and J 7 bases, leaving 11 bases between the germline ends. The length of the CDR3 is 13 residues. CDR3 nucleotides: TGTGCCACCAGTGGACACACTTCGCAGCCCCAGCATTTT. Amino acids: CATSGHTSQPQHF.

The V and J genes are TRBV24-1 and TRBJ1-2, with 9 bases fitting TRBD1. V was clipped by 7 bases and J by 4 bases; unmatched bases: 3. Per germline, CDR1 KGHDR and CDR2 SFDVKD. This CDR3 spans 13 amino acids. CDR3: CATREDRGYGYTF. CDR3 nucleotides: TGTGCCACCAGGGAGGACAGGGGCTATGGCTACACCTTC.

The V gene is TRBV7-9, the J gene TRBJ1-1, with D uncertain. Germline CDR1 and CDR2: SEHNR and FQNEAQ (reference sequence). CDR3 length equals 13 residues. With 4 bases removed from V and 3 bases from J, the gap between germline ends came to 9 bases. The CDR3 here is CASSSTPDTEAFF. The CDR3 DNA sequence: TGTGCCAGCAGCTCCACTCCGGACACTGAAGCTTTCTTT.

The V call is TRBV2, the J call TRBJ1-5; D remains unclear. The germline V gene encodes CDR1 SNHLY and CDR2 FYNNEI. V lost 3 bases, J lost 5 bases, and 5 bases lay in between. CDR3 size: 12 residues. The CDR3 region has the DNA TGTGCCAGCAGTGAGCAGTATCAGCCCCAGCATTTT. Its translation is CASSEQYQPQHF.

V is TRBV7-8 and J is TRBJ1-6; TRBD1 might be the D (5 bases). The CDR3 loop spans 13 amino acids. V gave up 3 bases and J gave up 7 bases, with 7 bases separating them. Germline CDR1 reads SGHVS; CDR2 reads FQNEAQ. CDR3 sequence: CASSFAGNSPLHF. The CDR3 DNA reads TGTGCCAGCAGCTTTGCAGGGAATTCACCCCTCCACTTT.

V gene TRBV18 combines with J gene TRBJ2-1; tentative D call: TRBD2 (5 bases). The CDR3 extends over 16 amino acids. CDR1 KGHSH and CDR2 LQKENI come from the germline V gene. The germline V and J ends were trimmed by 3 bases and 6 bases, with 18 bases remaining between them. The CDR3 region is CASSPPRGLATNEQFF. For the CDR3, the DNA is TGTGCCAGCTCACCCCCCCGCGGGCTAGCCACCAATGAGCAGTTCTTC. The entire variable domain, with the rest obtained from reference TRBV18 and TRBJ2-1, is as follows: NAGVMQNPRHLVRRRGQEARLRCSPMKGHSHVYWYRQLPEEGLKFMVYLQKENIIDESGMPKERFSAEFPKEGPSILRIQQVVRGDSAAYFCASSPPRGLATNEQFFGPGTRLTVL.

This clone came up many times. V usage is TRBV4-3 and J usage is TRBJ1-2; tentative D call: TRBD1 (6 bases). There are 16 residues in the CDR3. The germline CDR1 and CDR2 sequences are LGHNA and YSLEER. Trimming removed 3 bases from V and 3 bases from J, with 17 bases in between. The CDR3 protein is CASSHSQGTYHYGYTF. In DNA, the CDR3 is TGCGCCAGCAGCCATTCGCAGGGGACCTACCACTATGGCTACACCTTC.

The CDR3 sequence: CASSLDRVQNIQYF. The CDR3 region has the DNA TGTGCCAGCAGCCTGGACAGGGTCCAAAACATTCAGTACTTC. The chain has TRBV13 and TRBJ2-4; TRBD1 agrees at 8 bases. J was trimmed by 5 bases and V by 5 bases; bases with no gene match: 5. The CDR3 consists of 14 residues. CDR1 PRHDT and CDR2 FYEKMQ come from the germline V gene (reference sequence). The full variable domain, rest sourced from reference TRBV13 and TRBJ2-4, is AAGVIQSPRHLIKEKRETATLKCYPIPRHDTVYWYQQGPGQDPQFLISFYEKMQSDKGSIPDRFSAQQFSDYHSELNMSSLELGDSALYFCASSLDRVQNIQYFGAGTRLSVL.

The chain carries TRBV10-3 and TRBJ1-2; TRBD1 matches 8 bases. The germline CDR1 and CDR2 sequences are ENHRY and SYGVKD. V gave up 7 bases and J gave up 4 bases; unmatched junction bases: 5. The CDR3 totals 13 residues. DNA of the CDR3: TGTGCCATCAAAGGCGGACAGGGCTATGGCTACACCTTC. Translation: CAIKGGQGYGYTF.

The rearrangement links TRBV30 to TRBJ1-2; D is possibly TRBD1 (5 bases). The CDR3 runs 11 residues. Germline-derived CDR1 and CDR2 are GTSNPN and SVGIG (reference sequence). V lost 7 bases and J lost 7, with 13 bases in between. DNA of the CDR3: TGTGCCTACTCGGGGGGGTCTGGCTACACCTTC. Protein sequence: CAYSGGSGYTF.

In this sample, this clone turned up once. V and J are TRBV6-1 and TRBJ2-7; tentatively, D is TRBD1 (5 bases). Trimming shortened V by 1 base and J by 2 bases, and 18 bases separated the two germline ends. This CDR3 region has 17 residues. Germline-derived CDR1 and CDR2 are MNHNS and SASEGT. The CDR3 DNA is TGTGCCAGCAGTGAAGGGAGCTTTTGGGGCCATCCCTACGAGCAGTACTTC. This codes for CASSEGSFWGHPYEQYF.

V gene TRBV2 combines with J gene TRBJ1-1; no clear D gene. CDR1 is SNHLY, CDR2 FYNNEI, per germline. This CDR3 contains 11 residues. Trimming cost V 5 bases and J 10 bases, with 11 bases left between them. CDR3 sequence (DNA): TGTGCCAGCAGTAGTCCGACACGAGCTTTCTTT. Protein product: CASSSPTRAFF.

This clone has just a few counts. DNA for the CDR3: TGTGCCAGCACGGGGTTACTGAACACCGGGGAGCTGTTTTTT. It is translated as CASTGLLNTGELFF. V gene TRBV2 combines with J gene TRBJ2-2; tentatively, D is TRBD2 (5 bases). Per the germline V gene, CDR1 is SNHLY and CDR2 is FYNNEI. Trimming took 7 bases from V and 1 from J, leaving 10 bases between them. The CDR3 is 14 residues long.

V usage is TRBV6-6 and J usage is TRBJ2-2; the D gene is possibly TRBD1 (5 bases). V lost 6 bases to trimming and J lost 0 bases, with 11 bases between them. CDR1 is MNHNY and CDR2 is SVGAGI in the germline V gene (reference sequence). This CDR3 is built from 15 residues. CDR3 in amino acids: CASRGAGTNTGELFF. CDR3 nucleotide sequence: TGTGCCAGCAGAGGGGCAGGGACGAACACCGGGGAGCTGTTTTTT.

The V call is TRBV5-1, the J call TRBJ2-1, with a weak D call TRBD2 (6 bases). The V end was cut by 6 bases, the J end by 4 bases, with 17 bases between. This CDR3 is built from 15 residues. Germline CDR1 reads SGHRS; CDR2 reads YFSETQ. The CDR3 loop reads CASNSGAPPYNEQFF. The CDR3 nucleotides are TGCGCCAGCAATTCGGGAGCCCCACCATACAATGAGCAGTTCTTC. Complete variable domain (other parts from reference TRBV5-1 and TRBJ2-1): KAGVTQTPRYLIKTRGQQVTLSCSPISGHRSVSWYQQTPGQGLQFLFEYFSETQRNKGNFPGRFSGRQFSNSRSEMNVSTLELGDSALYLCASNSGAPPYNEQFFGPGTRLTVL.

This chain links TRBV15 with TRBJ2-1, with D uncertain. From germline, CDR1 is LNHNV and CDR2 YYDKDF (reference sequence). The CDR3 length is 11 residues. V was pared by 5 bases and J by 7 bases, with 6 bases between. For the CDR3, the DNA is TGTGCCACCAGCTCCTTTAATGAGCAGTTCTTC. This translates into CATSSFNEQFF.

This chain joins TRBV27 and TRBJ2-5; TRBD1 aligns across 8 bases. The CDR3 is 14 residues long. The V gene end was trimmed by 5 bases and the J gene end by 4 bases; junction bases not matched to a gene: 6. Looked up from germline, CDR1 is MNHEY and CDR2 is SMNVEV (reference sequence). CDR3 DNA sequence: TGTGCCAGCAGTCCCCAGGACAGGGTAGAGACCCAGTACTTC. Its protein is CASSPQDRVETQYF.

DNA of the CDR3: TGTGCCAGCAGCGGATTTAAGATAGGACAAATCAAGAACACCGGGGAGCTGTTTTTT. Protein: CASSGFKIGQIKNTGELFF. The genes are TRBV5-6 and TRBJ2-2; TRBD1 might be the D (5 bases). V shed 4 bases and J shed 1 base, with 23 bases lying between them. In germline, CDR1 is SGHDT, CDR2 YYEEEE. This CDR3 region has 19 residues.